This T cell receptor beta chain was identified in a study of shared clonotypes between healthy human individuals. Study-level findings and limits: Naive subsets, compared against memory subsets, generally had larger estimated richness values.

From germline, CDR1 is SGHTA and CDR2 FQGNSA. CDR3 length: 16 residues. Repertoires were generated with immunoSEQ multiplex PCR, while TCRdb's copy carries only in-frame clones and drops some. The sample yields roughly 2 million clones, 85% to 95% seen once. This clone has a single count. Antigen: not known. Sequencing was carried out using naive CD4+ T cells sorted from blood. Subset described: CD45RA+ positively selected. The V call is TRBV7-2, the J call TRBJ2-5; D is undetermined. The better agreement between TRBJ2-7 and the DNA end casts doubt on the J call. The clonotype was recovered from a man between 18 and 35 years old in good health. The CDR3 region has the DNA TGTGCCAGCAGCCACCCTACCCCGTCGGGTTGGTACGAGCAGTACTTC. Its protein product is CASSHPTPSGWYEQYF.